This section outlines one T cell receptor beta chain sequence together with its context. Its antigen is not known. The data derive from a study of cytomegalovirus exposure and HLA in healthy donors. Study findings and constraints: As was reported, the classifier diagnosed cytomegalovirus status with high specificity and sensitivity. First-cohort TCR clusters were later found to tend to co-occur in the roughly 120 validation repertoires. Confirmation in vitro established that a few CMV-associated chains were specific for CMV antigens. Listed as cytomegalovirus-associated were about 160 TCR beta chains.

The assay was immunoSEQ multiplex PCR, and TCRdb's table has in-frame clones only and misses some. The sample has 330,000 or so clones, roughly 85% seen once; the top ten hold around 0.8%. Trimming cost V 5 bases and J 6 bases; bases outside gene matches: 5. Germline CDR1 reads MDHEN; CDR2 reads SYDVKM. The CDR3 covers 15 residues. This clonotype was sampled from a woman under 30 in good health and CMV-seronegative. The sample was PBMCs. This chain connects TRBV28 to TRBJ2-3; TRBD2 matches at 13 bases. The DNA of the CDR3 is TGTGCCAGCAGTACGGGACTAGCGGGACGGGATACGCAGTATTTT. This codes for CASSTGLAGRDTQYF.